The rows below give T cell receptor beta chains drawn from one sample of a study of cytomegalovirus exposure and HLA in healthy donors. Profiled with immunoSEQ multiplex PCR; TCRdb holds only in-frame clones, not every one. The table includes approximately 88,000 clones, around four fifths detected once. Specimen: PBMCs. The receptor source for this set is a male donor in good health and CMV-seronegative. CDR3s include the opening cysteine and the closing phenylalanine or tryptophan. Fields, in order: CDR3 length, V gene, D gene, J gene, CDR3 protein. A D gene is named only where the DNA matches it firmly.

>14|TRBV10-3|NA|TRBJ1-1
CAISDRQVNTEAFF
>13|TRBV11-3|TRBD1|TRBJ1-1
CASSLVWGQEAFF
>13|TRBV5-7|NA|TRBJ2-7
CASSRAGIREQYF
>17|TRBV21-1|NA|TRBJ1-5
CASSKGPWTESNQPQHF
>14|TRBV6-5|TRBD2|TRBJ2-7
CASISSGGAGEQYF
>15|TRBV18|NA|TRBJ1-4
CASSPRTIQGEKLFF
>12|TRBV11-2|NA|TRBJ1-2
CASSLGGSLHTF
>13|TRBV29-1|TRBD1|TRBJ1-4
CSGGDRVGEKLFF
>16|TRBV7-3|TRBD2|TRBJ2-7
CASSLDSGGPLGEQYF
>17|TRBV4-1|NA|TRBJ1-4
CASSQEFGGMGGEKLFF